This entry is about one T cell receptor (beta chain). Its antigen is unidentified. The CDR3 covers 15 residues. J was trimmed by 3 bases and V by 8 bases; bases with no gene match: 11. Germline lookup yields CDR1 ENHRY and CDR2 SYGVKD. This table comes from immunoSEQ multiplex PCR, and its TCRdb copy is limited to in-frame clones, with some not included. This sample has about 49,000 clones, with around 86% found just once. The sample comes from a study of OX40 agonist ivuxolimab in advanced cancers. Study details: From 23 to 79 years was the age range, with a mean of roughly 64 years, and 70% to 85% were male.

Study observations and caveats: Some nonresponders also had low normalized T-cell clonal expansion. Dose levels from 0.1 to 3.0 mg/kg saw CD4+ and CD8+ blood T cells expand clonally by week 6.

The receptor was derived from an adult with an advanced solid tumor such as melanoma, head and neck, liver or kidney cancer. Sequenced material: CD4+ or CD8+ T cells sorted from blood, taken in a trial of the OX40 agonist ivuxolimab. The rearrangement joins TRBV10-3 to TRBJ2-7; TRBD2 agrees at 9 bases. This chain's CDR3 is CAIGVLAGARYEQYF. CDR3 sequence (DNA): TGTGCCATCGGAGTATTAGCGGGAGCCCGCTACGAGCAGTACTTC.